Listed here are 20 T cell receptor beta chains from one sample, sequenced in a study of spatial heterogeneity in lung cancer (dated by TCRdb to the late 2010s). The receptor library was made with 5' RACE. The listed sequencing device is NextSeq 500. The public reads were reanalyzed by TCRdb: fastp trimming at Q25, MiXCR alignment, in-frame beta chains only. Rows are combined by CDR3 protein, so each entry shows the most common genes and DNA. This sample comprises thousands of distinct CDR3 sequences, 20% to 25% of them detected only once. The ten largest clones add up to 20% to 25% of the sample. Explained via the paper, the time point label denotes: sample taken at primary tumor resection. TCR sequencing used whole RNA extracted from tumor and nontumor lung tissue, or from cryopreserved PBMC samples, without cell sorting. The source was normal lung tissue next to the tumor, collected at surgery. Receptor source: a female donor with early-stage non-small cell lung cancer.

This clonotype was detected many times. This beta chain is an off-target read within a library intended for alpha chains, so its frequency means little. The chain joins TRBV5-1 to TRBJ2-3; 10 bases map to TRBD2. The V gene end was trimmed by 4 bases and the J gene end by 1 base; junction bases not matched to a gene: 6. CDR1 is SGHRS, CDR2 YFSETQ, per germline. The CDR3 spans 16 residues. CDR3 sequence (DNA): TGCGCCAGCAGCCGAACCCTAGCGGGGGGCACAGATACGCAGTATTTT. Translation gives CASSRTLAGGTDTQYF.

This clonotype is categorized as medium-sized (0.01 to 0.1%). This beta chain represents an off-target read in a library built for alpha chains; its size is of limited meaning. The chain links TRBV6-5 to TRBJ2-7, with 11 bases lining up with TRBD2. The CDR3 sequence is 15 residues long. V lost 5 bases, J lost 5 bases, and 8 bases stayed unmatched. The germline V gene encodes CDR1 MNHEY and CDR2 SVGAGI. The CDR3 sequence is CASSTRLAGLNEQYF. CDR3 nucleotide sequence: TGTGCCAGCAGTACAAGACTAGCGGGATTGAACGAGCAGTACTTC.

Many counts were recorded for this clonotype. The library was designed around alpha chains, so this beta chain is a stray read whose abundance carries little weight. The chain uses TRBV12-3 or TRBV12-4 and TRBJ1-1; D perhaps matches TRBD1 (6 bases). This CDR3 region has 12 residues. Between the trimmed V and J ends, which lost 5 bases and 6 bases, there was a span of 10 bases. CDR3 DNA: TGTGCCAGCAGTCCGTGGGGGCCTGAAGCTTTCTTT. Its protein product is CASSPWGPEAFF.

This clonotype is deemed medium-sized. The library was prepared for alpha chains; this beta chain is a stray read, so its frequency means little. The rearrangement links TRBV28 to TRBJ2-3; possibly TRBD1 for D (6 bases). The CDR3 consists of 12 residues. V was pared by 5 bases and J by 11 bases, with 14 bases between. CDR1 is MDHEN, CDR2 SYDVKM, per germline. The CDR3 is CASSPLPGQQYF. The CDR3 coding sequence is TGTGCCAGCAGTCCCCTACCGGGACAGCAGTATTTT.

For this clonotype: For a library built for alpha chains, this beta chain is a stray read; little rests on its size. The CDR3 is CAIRADGQGSDTQYF. The CDR3 DNA is TGTGCCATCAGAGCAGACGGACAGGGTTCGGATACGCAGTATTTT. V is TRBV10-3 and J is TRBJ2-3; 8 bases map to TRBD1. The J segment lost 6 bases and the V segment lost 6 bases, leaving 11 bases of the junction unmatched. CDR1 and CDR2 from the germline V gene are ENHRY and SYGVKD. The CDR3 spans 15 residues.

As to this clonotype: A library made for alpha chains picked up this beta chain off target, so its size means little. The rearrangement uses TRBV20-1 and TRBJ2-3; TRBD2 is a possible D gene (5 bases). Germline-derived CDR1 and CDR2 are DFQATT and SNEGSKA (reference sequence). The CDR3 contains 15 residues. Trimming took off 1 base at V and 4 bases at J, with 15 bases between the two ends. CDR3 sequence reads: CSARAPLDPADTQYF. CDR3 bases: TGCAGTGCTAGAGCCCCACTAGATCCGGCAGATACGCAGTATTTT.

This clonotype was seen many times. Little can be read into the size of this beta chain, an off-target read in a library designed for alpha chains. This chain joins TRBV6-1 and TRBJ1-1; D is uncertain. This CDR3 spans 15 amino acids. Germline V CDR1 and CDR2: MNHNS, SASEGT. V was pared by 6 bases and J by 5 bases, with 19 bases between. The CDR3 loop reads CASSNLDLGRTEAFF. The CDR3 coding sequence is TGTGCCAGCAGCAATCTTGATTTAGGGAGGACTGAAGCTTTCTTT.

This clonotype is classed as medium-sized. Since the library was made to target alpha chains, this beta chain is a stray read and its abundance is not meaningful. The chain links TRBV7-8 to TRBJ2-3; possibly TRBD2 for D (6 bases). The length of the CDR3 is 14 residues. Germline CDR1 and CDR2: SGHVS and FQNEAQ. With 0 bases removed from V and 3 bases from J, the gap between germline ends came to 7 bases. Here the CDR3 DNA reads TGTGCCAGCAGCTTAGCGGGGGGAACAGATACGCAGTATTTT. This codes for CASSLAGGTDTQYF.

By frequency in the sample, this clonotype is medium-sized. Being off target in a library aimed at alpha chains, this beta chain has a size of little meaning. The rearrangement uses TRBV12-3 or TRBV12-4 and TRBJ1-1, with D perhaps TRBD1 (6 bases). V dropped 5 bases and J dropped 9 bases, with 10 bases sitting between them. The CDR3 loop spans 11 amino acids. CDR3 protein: CASSRDRKAFF. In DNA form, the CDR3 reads TGTGCCAGCAGTAGAGACAGGAAAGCTTTCTTT.

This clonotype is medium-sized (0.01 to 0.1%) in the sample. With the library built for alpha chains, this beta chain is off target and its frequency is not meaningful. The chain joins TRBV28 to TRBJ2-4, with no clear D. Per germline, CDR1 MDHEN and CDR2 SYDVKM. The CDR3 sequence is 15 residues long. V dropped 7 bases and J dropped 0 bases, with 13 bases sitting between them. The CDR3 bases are TGTGCCAGCACGGAAGGTATCCTAGCCAAAAACATTCAGTACTTC. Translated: CASTEGILAKNIQYF.

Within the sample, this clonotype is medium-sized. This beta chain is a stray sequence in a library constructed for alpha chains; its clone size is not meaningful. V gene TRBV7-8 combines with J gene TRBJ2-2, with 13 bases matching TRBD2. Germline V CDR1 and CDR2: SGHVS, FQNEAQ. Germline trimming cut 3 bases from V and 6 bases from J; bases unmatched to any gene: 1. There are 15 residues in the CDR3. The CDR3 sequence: CASSLGLAGSGELFF. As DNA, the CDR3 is TGTGCCAGCAGCTTGGGACTAGCGGGGTCCGGGGAGCTGTTTTTT.

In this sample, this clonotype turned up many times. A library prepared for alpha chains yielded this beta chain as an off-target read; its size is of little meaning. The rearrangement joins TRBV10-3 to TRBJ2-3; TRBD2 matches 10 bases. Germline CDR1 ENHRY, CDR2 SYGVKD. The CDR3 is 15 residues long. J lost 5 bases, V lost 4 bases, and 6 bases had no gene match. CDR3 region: CAISVSSGRGDTQYF. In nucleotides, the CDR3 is TGTGCCATCAGTGTTTCTAGCGGGAGAGGAGATACGCAGTATTTT.

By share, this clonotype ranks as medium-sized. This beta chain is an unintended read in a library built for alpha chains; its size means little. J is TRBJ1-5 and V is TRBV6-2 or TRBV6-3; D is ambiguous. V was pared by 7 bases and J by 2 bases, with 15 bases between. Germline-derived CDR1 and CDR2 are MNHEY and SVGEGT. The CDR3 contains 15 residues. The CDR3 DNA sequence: TGTGCCAGCAACCAGGTGGCCAGAGGCAATCAGCCCCAGCATTTT. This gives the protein CASNQVARGNQPQHF.

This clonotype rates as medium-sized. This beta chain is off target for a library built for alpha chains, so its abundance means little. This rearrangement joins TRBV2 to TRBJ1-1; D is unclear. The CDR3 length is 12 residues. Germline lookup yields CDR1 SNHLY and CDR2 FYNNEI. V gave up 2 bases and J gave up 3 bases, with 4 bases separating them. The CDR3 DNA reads TGTGCCAGCAGTGAATATGACACTGAAGCTTTCTTT. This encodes CASSEYDTEAFF.

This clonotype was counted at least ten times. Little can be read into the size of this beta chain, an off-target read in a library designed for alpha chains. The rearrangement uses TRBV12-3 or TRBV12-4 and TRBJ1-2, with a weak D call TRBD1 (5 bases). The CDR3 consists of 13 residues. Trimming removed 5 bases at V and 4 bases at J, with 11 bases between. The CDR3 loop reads CASSGQGGYGYTF. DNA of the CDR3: TGTGCCAGCAGTGGGCAGGGTGGCTATGGCTACACCTTC.

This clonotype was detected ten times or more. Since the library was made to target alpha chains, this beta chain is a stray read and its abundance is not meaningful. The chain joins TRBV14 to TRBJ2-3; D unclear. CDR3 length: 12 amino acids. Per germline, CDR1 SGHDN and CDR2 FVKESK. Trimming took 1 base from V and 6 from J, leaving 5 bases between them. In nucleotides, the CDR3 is TGTGCCAGCAGCCAAGGCCTGGATACGCAGTATTTT. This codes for CASSQGLDTQYF.

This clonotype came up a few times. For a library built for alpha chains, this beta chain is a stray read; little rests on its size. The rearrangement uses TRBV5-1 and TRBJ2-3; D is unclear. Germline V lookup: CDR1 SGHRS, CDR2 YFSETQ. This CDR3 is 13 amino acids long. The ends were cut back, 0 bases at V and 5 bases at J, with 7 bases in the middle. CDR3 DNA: TGCGCCAGCAGCTTGGGCCCACGAGATACGCAGTATTTT. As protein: CASSLGPRDTQYF.

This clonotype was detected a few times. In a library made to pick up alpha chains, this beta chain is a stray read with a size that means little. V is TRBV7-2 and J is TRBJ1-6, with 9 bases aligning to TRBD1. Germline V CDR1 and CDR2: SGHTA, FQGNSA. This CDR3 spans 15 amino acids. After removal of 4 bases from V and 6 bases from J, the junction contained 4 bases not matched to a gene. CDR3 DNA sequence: TGTGCCAGCAGCTCAGAGGGACAGGGTAATTCACCCCTCCACTTT. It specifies CASSSEGQGNSPLHF.

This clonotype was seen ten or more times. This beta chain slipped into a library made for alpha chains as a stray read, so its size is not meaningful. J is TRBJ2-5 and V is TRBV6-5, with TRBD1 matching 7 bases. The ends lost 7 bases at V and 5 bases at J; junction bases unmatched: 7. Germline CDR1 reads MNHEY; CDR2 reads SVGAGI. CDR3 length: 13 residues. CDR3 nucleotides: TGTGCCAGCACCACGACAGGGACGGAGACCCAGTACTTC. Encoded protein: CASTTTGTETQYF.

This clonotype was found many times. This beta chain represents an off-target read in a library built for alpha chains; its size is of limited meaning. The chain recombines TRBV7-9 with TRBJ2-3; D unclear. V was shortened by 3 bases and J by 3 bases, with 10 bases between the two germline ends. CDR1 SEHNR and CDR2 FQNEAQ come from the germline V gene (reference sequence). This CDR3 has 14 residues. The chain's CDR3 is CASSLRGQTDTQYF. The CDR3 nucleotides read TGTGCCAGCAGCTTGAGAGGTCAGACAGATACGCAGTATTTT.